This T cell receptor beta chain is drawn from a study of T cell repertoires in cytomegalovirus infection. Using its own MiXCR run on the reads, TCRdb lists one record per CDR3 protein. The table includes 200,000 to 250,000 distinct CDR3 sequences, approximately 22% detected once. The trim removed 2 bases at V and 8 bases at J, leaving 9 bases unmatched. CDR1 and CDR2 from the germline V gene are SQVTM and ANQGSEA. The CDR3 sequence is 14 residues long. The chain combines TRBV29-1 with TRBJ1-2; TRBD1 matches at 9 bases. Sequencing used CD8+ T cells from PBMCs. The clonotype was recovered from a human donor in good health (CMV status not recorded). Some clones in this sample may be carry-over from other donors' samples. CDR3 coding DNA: TGCAGCGTTGAATTGTTGGACAGGGGAAGAGGCTACACCTTC. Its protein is CSVELLDRGRGYTF.